These T cell receptor beta chains were read from a single sample in a study of esophageal squamous cell carcinoma under preoperative chemotherapy. A single record per CDR3 protein comes from TCRdb applying MiXCR to the PCR reads. Seen here are roughly 10,000 distinct CDR3 sequences, around 63% observed once, and the top ten hold just under 30%. Collection took place from a patient given preoperative chemotherapy. Receptor source: a human donor with esophageal squamous cell carcinoma. The donor label of this sample is uncertain. Each CDR3 is given with its conserved first and last residue. D genes are given only for firm matches. The size of a clone is reported for some rows only, either as once, few or many, or as a class for expanded clones.

CDR3nt,CDR3aa,v_gene,j_gene,d_gene,abundance
TGTGCCGGGGGCTTGGGGGTGGCTGACCAAAACATCCAGTACTTC,CAGGLGVADQNIQYF,TRBV7-6,TRBJ2-4,-,once
TGCGCCAGCAGCCAAGATTCTAGCTATACGGGTACGCAGTATTTT,CASSQDSSYTGTQYF,TRBV4-1,TRBJ2-3,-,-
TGTGCCAGCGGGGGGGGTGGGGGGGGAGCCACAGATACCCAGTACTTC,CASGGGGGGATDTQYF,TRBV6-1,TRBJ2-5,TRBD2,-
TGTGCCAGCAGTGAAGGACAGGGGGTACGTTCACCCCTCCACTTT,CASSEGQGVRSPLHF,TRBV6-1,TRBJ1-6,TRBD1,-
TGTGCCAGCAGTGACGAGGACAGGCCCTGGGATGAGCAGTTCTTC,CASSDEDRPWDEQFF,TRBV6-1,TRBJ2-1,TRBD1,-
TGTGCCAGCACCACCGAGCCGGGGGAGACCCAGTACTTC,CASTTEPGETQYF,TRBV6-1,TRBJ2-5,-,large
TGTGCCATCAGCCCGCCGGGACAGGGGGCGACCTACAATGAGCAGTTCTTC,CAISPPGQGATYNEQFF,TRBV10-3,TRBJ2-1,TRBD1,-
TGTGCCATCACCAAGGGAGACTGTGGCAAAGATACGCAGTATTTT,CAITKGDCGKDTQYF,TRBV10-3,TRBJ2-3,-,-
TGTGCCAGGAGTTGTGAGAAGTCCGGTGAGCTGTTCTTC,CARSCEKSGELFF,TRBV6-5,TRBJ2-1,-,-
TGTGCCAGCCTACCGTCGATGGGGGGGATCCAGACCCAGTACTTC,CASLPSMGGIQTQYF,TRBV25-1,TRBJ2-5,TRBD2,medium-sized
TGTGCCAGCAGTATCCTCTACGAGCAGTACTTC,CASSILYEQYF,TRBV12-3/TRBV12-4,TRBJ2-7,-,few
TGTGCCAGCAGTTACTCCATCGAAGAGACCCAGTACTTC,CASSYSIEETQYF,TRBV6-5,TRBJ2-5,-,-
TGTGCCAGCAGCTTAGTTCGAGCAGGGCTAGCTTTCTTT,CASSLVRAGLAFF,TRBV7-7,TRBJ1-1,-,-
TGTGCCAGCAGGCCCGAAGCGGGAGTCTACAATGAGCAGTTCTTC,CASRPEAGVYNEQFF,TRBV6-5,TRBJ2-1,TRBD2,large
TGTGCCAGCAGCTTTGGTCGGGTTGAGCAGTTCTTC,CASSFGRVEQFF,TRBV7-2,TRBJ2-1,-,once
TGTGCCAGCAGGGAGGACAGGAGCTCCTACAATGAGCAGTTCTTC,CASREDRSSYNEQFF,TRBV6-1,TRBJ2-1,TRBD1,-
TGTGCCAGCAGAAATACGGGAGTCAAAAATGCGCAGTTCTTC,CASRNTGVKNAQFF,TRBV27,TRBJ2-1,-,-
TGTGCCAGCAGCGCCCAGGGAGGGAGAGGGACAAACATGCAGTATTTC,CASSAQGGRGTNMQYF,TRBV7-2,TRBJ2-3,-,once
TGTGCCAGCAGCTTACGTGGCCCCTACGAGCAGTACTTC,CASSLRGPYEQYF,TRBV7-8,TRBJ2-7,-,-
TGTGCCAAGAGCGGTGCGAACACCGATGAGCTGTTTTTC,CAKSGANTDELFF,TRBV6-1,TRBJ2-6,-,once
TGTGCCAGCAGTGAAGGTTTGAGCCTCGGAACCCAGTACTTC,CASSEGLSLGTQYF,TRBV6-1,TRBJ2-5,-,many
TGTGCCAGCAGCAGTCCGGGGACCCAGTTCTTC,CASSSPGTQFF,TRBV6-1,TRBJ2-1,-,-
TGTGCCAGTCTCCGGGACAGGGGGCTTTTAGAGACCCAGTACTTC,CASLRDRGLLETQYF,TRBV6-1,TRBJ2-5,TRBD1,-
TGTGCCAGCAGTGAAGGGCCCCGAGACATGCAGTACTTT,CASSEGPRDMQYF,TRBV6-1,TRBJ2-3,-,-
TGCGCCAGCAGCCACCCAGTCATAAACACTGAAGCTTTCTTT,CASSHPVINTEAFF,TRBV4-1,TRBJ1-1,-,-
TGTGCCAGCAGTGAAGTAGGTGGGAGAGGAGATACGCAGTATTTT,CASSEVGGRGDTQYF,TRBV6-1,TRBJ2-3,-,-
TGTGCCAGCAGTGAATTGGGGGGGAGATACAAAAATACGCAGTACTTC,CASSELGGRYKNTQYF,TRBV6-1,TRBJ2-4,TRBD2,-
TGTGCCAGCAGAGGGACTAGCGGGAGGATAGCAGATACGCAGTATTTT,CASRGTSGRIADTQYF,TRBV7-9,TRBJ2-3,TRBD2,-
TGTGCCAGCACGGTAGCGGGGAGTAACAATGAGCAGTTCTTC,CASTVAGSNNEQFF,TRBV12-3/TRBV12-4,TRBJ2-1,TRBD2,few
TGTGCCAGCAGCGATTACTACGAGCAGTACTTC,CASSDYYEQYF,TRBV7-2,TRBJ2-7,-,-
TGTGCCAGCAGCTTAATTAGCTCTGGGGCCAACGTCCTGACTTTC,CASSLISSGANVLTF,TRBV7-6,TRBJ2-6,-,-
TGTGCCAGCACCCACCGGACAGGGCGACTCCAAGAGACCCAGTTCTTC,CASTHRTGRLQETQFF,TRBV6-2/TRBV6-3,TRBJ2-1,TRBD1,-
TGTGCCTGGAGTCCCTCAAGAAGAGGGGAGCTGTTTTTT,CAWSPSRRGELFF,TRBV30,TRBJ2-2,-,-
TGTGCCAGCAGTTCCCTGCCGGGGGGGAATGAGCAGTATTTC,CASSSLPGGNEQYF,TRBV6-5,TRBJ2-5,TRBD2,-
TGTGCCAGCAGCCTCGGGACTAGAGGTAGCAATGAGCAGTTCTTC,CASSLGTRGSNEQFF,TRBV6-4,TRBJ2-1,TRBD2,few
TGTGCCAGCGGGGTTAGTGAGGGGGAGCCGCAGTATTTC,CASGVSEGEPQYF,TRBV6-1,TRBJ2-3,-,-
TGTGCCAGCAGTAAACAGGGGGTGGCTGAAGCTTTCTTT,CASSKQGVAEAFF,TRBV6-1,TRBJ1-1,TRBD1,-
TGTGCCAGCACGGAATTTGGGGGACGCGACACAGAGACCCAGTACTTT,CASTEFGGRDTETQYF,TRBV6-1,TRBJ2-3,-,-
TGTGCCAGCAGCTTTGCCGGGACTAGCGGGATCGTTAATGAGCAGTTCTTC,CASSFAGTSGIVNEQFF,TRBV7-2,TRBJ2-1,TRBD2,few
TGTGCCAGCAGCCGCACTACTCCCGGGACTAGCGGGAAAGAGACCCAGTACTTC,CASSRTTPGTSGKETQYF,TRBV6-1,TRBJ2-5,TRBD2,-
TGTGCCAGCAGTCCGGACTCCGTTACTCTGCCTAACAATGAGCAGTACTTC,CASSPDSVTLPNNEQYF,TRBV6-5,TRBJ2-7,-,medium-sized
TGTGCCAGCAGACCTGGGACATTGAACACTGAAGCTTTCTTT,CASRPGTLNTEAFF,TRBV6-1,TRBJ1-1,-,-
TGTGCCAGCAGTTTTAAACTAGGACTAGCGGGTCCAGAGACCCAGTACTTC,CASSFKLGLAGPETQYF,TRBV12-3/TRBV12-4,TRBJ2-5,TRBD2,-
TGTGCCAGCAGGGCCGTTCAAGAGACCCAGTACTTC,CASRAVQETQYF,TRBV6-1,TRBJ2-5,-,-
TGTGCCAGCAGTGAATTGGGGGTGAGATACACAAATACGCAGTACTTT,CASSELGVRYTNTQYF,TRBV6-1,TRBJ2-3,-,-
TGTGCCAGCAGTGTGTGGTACGAGCAGTACTTC,CASSVWYEQYF,TRBV6-1,TRBJ2-7,-,medium-sized
TGTGCCAGCAGCTCACGAGGTGTGCTCTCGGGGCTAGGGGCTAAAGATACGCAGTACTTC,CASSSRGVLSGLGAKDTQYF,TRBV6-1,TRBJ2-4,-,-
TGTGCCAGCAGCTTAGGGTACTCGACCTACAATGAGCAGTTCTTC,CASSLGYSTYNEQFF,TRBV7-6,TRBJ2-1,-,-
TGTGCCAGCAGTGGACTAGCGGACACAGAGACCCAGTACTTC,CASSGLADTETQYF,TRBV6-1,TRBJ2-5,TRBD2,large
TGCGGCAGCAGAATAGGGGGCCGGGACCAAGAGACCCAGTACTTC,CGSRIGGRDQETQYF,TRBV10-2,TRBJ2-5,TRBD1,-
TGTGCCAGCAGCCCTCGCAGGACAGGGGAATATGAGCAGTTCTTC,CASSPRRTGEYEQFF,TRBV7-3,TRBJ2-1,TRBD1,-
TGTGCCAGCAGGGGCAGTATTTCCTACGAGCAGTTCTTC,CASRGSISYEQFF,TRBV6-1,TRBJ2-1,-,-